Below are 14 T cell receptor beta chains sequenced from a single sample in a study of post-analysis software for immune sequencing data. The study's findings and limits: When patients were compared with controls, four to six TRBV segments were more frequent, TRBV5-6, TRBV5-1 and TRBV20-1 among them.

Antigens for these TCRs are unknown. The TCR beta cDNA libraries contained unique molecular identifiers. TCRdb ran MiXCR on the PCR reads and lists one entry per CDR3 protein. This sample carries about 770,000 distinct CDR3 sequences, more than 45% of them seen once, and the ten largest clones take roughly 5%. The specimen was blood. Source of these receptors: a girl aged 10-17 years with multiple sclerosis.

In its sample, this clonotype was seen once. This sequence joins TRBV20-1 and TRBJ2-7; no clear D. The germline CDR1 and CDR2 sequences are DFQATT and SNEGSKA (reference sequence). The V end lost 3 bases, the J end lost 0 bases, and 9 bases lay between the germline ends. The CDR3 loop spans 13 amino acids. CDR3 residues: CSARAVSSYEQYF. Written as DNA, the CDR3 is TGCAGTGCTAGGGCGGTAAGCTCCTACGAGCAGTACTTC.

This clonotype was seen a handful of times. The chain links TRBV29-1 to TRBJ2-5; D is unresolved. The length of the CDR3 is 13 residues. V lost 1 base, J lost 11 bases, and 17 bases lay in between. Germline V lookup: CDR1 SQVTM, CDR2 ANQGSEA. The CDR3 is CSVEVQEKNEQYF. The DNA of the CDR3 is TGCAGCGTTGAAGTTCAGGAGAAAAACGAACAGTACTTC. Combining the CDR3 with reference TRBV29-1 and TRBJ2-5 gives the whole variable domain SAVISQKPSRDICQRGTSLTIQCQVDSQVTMMFWYRQQPGQSLTLIATANQGSEATYESGFVIDKFPISRPNLTFSTLTVSNMSPEDSSIYLCSVEVQEKNEQYFGPGTRLLVL.

This rearrangement joins TRBV7-3 to TRBJ2-1, with TRBD2 matching over 7 bases. There are 15 residues in the CDR3. Germline trimming cut 2 bases from V and 2 bases from J; bases unmatched to any gene: 3. The V gene's germline CDR1 is SGHTA and CDR2 FQGTGA. CDR3 amino acids: CASSLAGDPYNEQFF. The DNA for the CDR3 is TGTGCCAGCAGCTTAGCGGGAGACCCCTACAATGAGCAGTTCTTC.

The J gene is TRBJ2-1, the V gene TRBV5-5; 8 nucleotides align to TRBD1. Germline lookup yields CDR1 SGHKS and CDR2 YYEKEE (reference sequence). V lost 2 bases to trimming and J lost 7 bases; unmatched junction nucleotides: 2. The CDR3 is 13 residues long. The CDR3 loop is CASSFDRGNEQFF. CDR3 nucleotides: TGTGCCAGCAGCTTCGACAGGGGAAATGAGCAGTTCTTC.

V and J are TRBV12-3 or TRBV12-4 and TRBJ2-7; D is perhaps TRBD1 (6 bases). V lost 5 bases, J lost 3 bases, and 14 bases lay in between. The CDR3 consists of 14 residues. Here the CDR3 DNA reads TGTGCCAGCAGTCTAACAGGGATGGACTACGAGCAGTACTTC. Protein product: CASSLTGMDYEQYF.

This sequence joins TRBV7-6 and TRBJ2-2; TRBD2 is a possible D gene (5 bases). The CDR3 sequence is 15 residues long. V was cut by 4 bases and J by 3 bases, with 12 bases left in between. Germline CDR1 reads SGHVS; CDR2 reads FNYEAQ. CDR3: CASSYDRDYTGELFF. As DNA, the CDR3 is TGTGCCAGCAGCTACGACCGGGATTACACCGGGGAGCTGTTTTTT.

V usage is TRBV5-1 and J usage is TRBJ2-5, with D perhaps matching TRBD1 (5 bases). The germline gives CDR1 SGHRS, CDR2 YFSETQ. This CDR3 has 16 amino acids. The V end lost 2 bases, the J end lost 0 bases, and 14 bases lay between the germline ends. The CDR3 spells CASSLPDIDYQETQYF. CDR3 nucleotide sequence: TGCGCCAGCAGCTTACCGGACATCGATTACCAAGAGACCCAGTACTTC. Filled out from reference TRBV5-1 and TRBJ2-5, the complete variable domain reads KAGVTQTPRYLIKTRGQQVTLSCSPISGHRSVSWYQQTPGQGLQFLFEYFSETQRNKGNFPGRFSGRQFSNSRSEMNVSTLELGDSALYLCASSLPDIDYQETQYFGPGTRLLVL.

J is TRBJ2-4 and V is TRBV4-2; the D gene is possibly TRBD2 (6 bases). The J call may be in error: the DNA end matches TRBJ2-7 better. Germline V gene lookup returns CDR1 LGHNA and CDR2 YNFKEQ. The CDR3 extends over 18 amino acids. CDR3 coding DNA: TGTGCCAGCAGCCAAGATCTCGGTGGAGCGGGCCTCTCCTACGAGCAGTACTTC. It translates to CASSQDLGGAGLSYEQYF.

This sequence joins TRBV20-1 and TRBJ2-1; 8 bases match TRBD2. Germline CDR1 DFQATT, CDR2 SNEGSKA (reference sequence). V lost 1 base to trimming and J lost 13 bases; unmatched junction nucleotides: 12. There are 14 residues in the CDR3. The CDR3 bases are TGCAGTGCTAGAGCCTCGGGAGGGCCGAGTACCCAGTTCTTC. Translated, it gives CSARASGGPSTQFF.

The rearrangement uses TRBV7-2 and TRBJ2-5, with D perhaps matching TRBD1 (6 bases). The CDR3 is 16 residues long. In germline, CDR1 is SGHTA, CDR2 FQGNSA. V was clipped by 0 bases and J by 2 bases, with 13 bases between them. CDR3 nucleotides: TGTGCCAGCAGCTTAGCGCTGCCAGGGGCACAAGAGACCCAGTACTTC. This encodes CASSLALPGAQETQYF. Complete variable domain (other parts from reference TRBV7-2 and TRBJ2-5): GAGVSQSPSNKVTEKGKDVELRCDPISGHTALYWYRQSLGQGLEFLIYFQGNSAPDKSGLPSDRFSAERTGGSVSTLTIQRTQQEDSAVYLCASSLALPGAQETQYFGPGTRLLVL.

This clonotype was recorded once. Compared with germline, one end of the junction differs, possibly owing to a read error. The V call is TRBV6-5, the J call TRBJ2-3, with 9 bases lining up with TRBD1. Germline-derived CDR1 and CDR2 are MNHEY and SVGAGI. The CDR3 covers 17 residues. CDR3 nucleotide sequence: TGTACCAGTAGTTACGGGGCCGGGACAGGGTCGACAGATACGCAGTATTTT. Amino acids: CTSSYGAGTGSTDTQYF.

This clonotype was detected a few times. The V gene is TRBV15, the J gene TRBJ2-7, with TRBD2 matching 9 bases. CDR1 and CDR2 from the germline V gene are LNHNV and YYDKDF (reference sequence). V lost 5 bases, J lost 10 bases, and 6 bases stayed unmatched. The CDR3 is 12 residues long. The CDR3 reads CATSPASGIQYF. The CDR3 coding sequence is TGTGCCACCAGCCCCGCTAGCGGGATACAGTACTTC.

The chain joins TRBV18 to TRBJ2-3; weak D call: TRBD1 (5 bases). Germline CDR1 and CDR2: KGHSH and LQKENI. The CDR3 spans 16 residues. The V and J ends lost 2 bases and 0 bases respectively, with 12 bases between them. The DNA for the CDR3 is TGTGCCAGCTCACCAATGGGGCTAGGGAGCACAGATACGCAGTATTTT. This codes for CASSPMGLGSTDTQYF. The full variable domain, in which reference TRBV18 and TRBJ2-3 provide the parts outside the CDR3, is NAGVMQNPRHLVRRRGQEARLRCSPMKGHSHVYWYRQLPEEGLKFMVYLQKENIIDESGMPKERFSAEFPKEGPSILRIQQVVRGDSAAYFCASSPMGLGSTDTQYFGPGTRLTVL.

The chain is built from TRBV20-1 and TRBJ2-7, with D tentatively TRBD1 (5 bases). Germline values: CDR1 DFQATT, CDR2 SNEGSKA (reference sequence). V gave up 4 bases and J gave up 2 bases, with 12 bases separating them. The CDR3 is 13 amino acids. In DNA form, the CDR3 reads TGCAGTGCTATCTCGACAGACACCTACGAGCAGTACTTC. Residues: CSAISTDTYEQYF.